The rows below give T cell receptor beta chains drawn from one sample of a study of beta chain features in type 1 diabetes. Only in-frame clones appear in the TCRdb table, and some are missing; sequencing was by immunoSEQ multiplex PCR. The sample yields about 700,000 clones, 13% seen once. Source material: naive CD4+ T cells from blood. These receptors were taken from a man younger than 30 with type 1 diabetes. The CDR3 runs from the conserved cysteine through the conserved F or W. The order of the fields is clone size, J gene, D gene, V gene, CDR3 length, CDR3 protein, CDR3 DNA. D genes are given only for firm matches. Clone size is stated in some rows and not others, as once, few, many or a class when expanded.

few,TRBJ2-5,TRBD2,TRBV9,16,CASSVRLAGSKETQYF,TGTGCCAGCAGCGTACGACTAGCGGGTTCCAAAGAGACCCAGTACTTC
-,TRBJ1-1,-,TRBV6-5,13,CASSYLRQAEAFF,TGTGCCAGCAGTTACTTACGACAAGCTGAAGCTTTCTTT
few,TRBJ2-4,TRBD2,TRBV4-1,19,CASSQDPAGLAAAKNIQYF,TGCGCCAGCAGCCAAGATCCCGCCGGGCTAGCGGCTGCCAAAAACATTCAGTACTTC
few,TRBJ2-4,-,TRBV5-1,16,CASSSGQPLAKNIQYF,TGCGCCAGCAGCTCCGGACAGCCTCTAGCCAAAAACATTCAGTACTTC
-,TRBJ2-5,-,TRBV6-6,13,CASSSGVLKTQYF,TGTGCCAGCAGTTCCGGGGTCTTGAAGACCCAGTACTTC
few,TRBJ1-5,-,TRBV11-1,13,CASSLATDQPQHF,TGTGCCAGCAGCTTAGCTACTGATCAGCCCCAGCATTTT
-,TRBJ2-7,TRBD2,TRBV10-3,16,CAISPRAPSGDGEQYF,TGCGCCATCAGCCCCCGGGCCCCTAGCGGGGACGGGGAGCAGTACTTC
-,TRBJ1-2,TRBD1,TRBV4-2,15,CASSQNSGQGNSYTF,TGTGCCAGCAGCCAAAATTCGGGACAGGGAAATAGCTACACCTTC
few,TRBJ2-1,TRBD1,TRBV10-3,14,CAISERTGTNEQFF,TGTGCCATCAGTGAGAGGACAGGGACCAATGAGCAGTTCTTC
-,TRBJ2-2,TRBD1,TRBV28,16,CASSLPGQAGIGELFF,TGTGCCAGCAGTCTACCGGGACAGGCTGGCATCGGGGAGCTGTTTTTT
-,TRBJ1-4,-,TRBV29-1,13,CSVVRGLDEKLFF,TGCAGCGTTGTTAGGGGACTCGATGAAAAACTGTTTTTT
-,TRBJ2-3,TRBD2,TRBV25-1,16,CATRLAGGGSTDTQYF,TGTGCCACCCGACTAGCGGGGGGGGGAAGCACAGATACGCAGTATTTT
once,TRBJ2-1,TRBD1,TRBV10-3,16,CAISEPLGQGAVEQFF,TGTGCCATCAGTGAGCCATTGGGACAGGGAGCGGTTGAGCAGTTCTTC
-,TRBJ2-2,TRBD1,TRBV5-1,18,CASIPDRGINADTGELFF,TGCGCCAGCATTCCCGACAGGGGAATTAACGCGGACACCGGGGAGCTGTTTTTT
few,TRBJ2-3,-,TRBV6-1,12,CALEKNTDTQYF,TGTGCCTTGGAGAAAAACACAGATACGCAGTATTTT
few,TRBJ2-1,TRBD1,TRBV5-4,16,CASSFVGQGPYNEQFF,TGTGCCAGCAGCTTCGTGGGACAGGGGCCCTACAATGAGCAGTTCTTC
-,TRBJ2-1,TRBD2,TRBV5-4,15,CASTSGPASYNEQFF,TGTGCCAGCACTAGCGGTCCAGCTTCCTACAATGAGCAGTTCTTC
few,TRBJ2-5,-,TRBV6-5,13,CASSYGGLETQYF,TGTGCCAGCAGTTACGGGGGCTTGGAGACCCAGTACTTC
few,TRBJ2-6,-,TRBV14,14,CASSSSGRANVLTF,TGTGCCAGCAGCTCCAGTGGTAGGGCCAACGTCCTGACTTTC
few,TRBJ1-6,-,TRBV30,14,CAWSVDTYNSPLHF,TGTGCCTGGAGTGTAGATACCTATAATTCACCCCTCCACTTT
-,TRBJ2-5,TRBD2,TRBV4-1,20,CASSRSSSGGGQGTKETQYF,TGCGCCAGCAGCCGGTCCTCTAGCGGGGGGGGCCAAGGTACCAAAGAGACCCAGTACTTC
-,TRBJ1-2,TRBD1,TRBV5-4,15,CASSFADRENYGYTF,TGTGCCAGCAGCTTCGCGGACAGGGAAAATTATGGCTACACCTTC
-,TRBJ2-5,-,TRBV9,12,CASSPQGKTQYF,TGTGCCAGCAGCCCTCAAGGGAAGACCCAGTACTTC
-,TRBJ2-3,TRBD1,TRBV6-5,14,CASRWTGSTDTQYF,TGTGCCAGCAGATGGACAGGGAGCACAGATACGCAGTATTTT
-,TRBJ1-1,-,TRBV2,15,CASSLNGQSFTEAFF,TGTGCCAGCAGCCTTAACGGACAGAGCTTCACTGAAGCTTTCTTT
-,TRBJ2-7,-,TRBV9,14,CASSVDGGRYEQYF,TGTGCCAGCAGCGTAGATGGGGGGCGCTACGAGCAGTACTTC
few,TRBJ1-2,TRBD1,TRBV18,13,CASSTGLGTVDTF,TGTGCCAGCTCCACGGGGCTAGGGACAGTGGACACCTTC
-,TRBJ2-5,-,TRBV6-6,14,CASSRAGGGETQYF,TGTGCCAGCAGTAGAGCCGGGGGAGGAGAGACCCAGTACTTC
-,TRBJ1-2,-,TRBV7-9,14,CASSTVDSYYGYTF,TGTGCCAGCAGTACTGTGGACAGCTACTATGGCTACACCTTC
few,TRBJ1-5,-,TRBV30,14,CAWSAGLRYQPQHF,TGTGCCTGGAGCGCAGGGTTGAGGTATCAGCCCCAGCATTTT
-,TRBJ1-1,-,TRBV18,11,CASSEGTEAFF,TGTGCCAGCTCAGAAGGCACTGAAGCTTTCTTT
-,TRBJ2-1,TRBD1,TRBV12-5,16,CASGLVTGGAWNEQFF,TGTGCTAGTGGTTTGGTCACAGGGGGCGCGTGGAATGAGCAGTTCTTC
few,TRBJ1-6,-,TRBV7-2,15,CASSLLGQGGSPLHF,TGTGCCAGCAGCTTATTGGGGCAGGGAGGTTCACCCCTCCACTTT
-,TRBJ1-5,-,TRBV20-1,11,CSASMAQPQHF,TGCAGTGCTAGTATGGCGCAGCCCCAGCATTTT
-,TRBJ2-5,TRBD2,TRBV7-2,15,CASSSLGTSVETQYF,TGTGCCAGCAGCTCACTAGGGACTAGCGTGGAGACCCAGTACTTC
-,TRBJ2-5,-,TRBV30,11,CAWSPGGRAYF,TGTGCCTGGAGCCCAGGTGGGCGAGCCTACTTC